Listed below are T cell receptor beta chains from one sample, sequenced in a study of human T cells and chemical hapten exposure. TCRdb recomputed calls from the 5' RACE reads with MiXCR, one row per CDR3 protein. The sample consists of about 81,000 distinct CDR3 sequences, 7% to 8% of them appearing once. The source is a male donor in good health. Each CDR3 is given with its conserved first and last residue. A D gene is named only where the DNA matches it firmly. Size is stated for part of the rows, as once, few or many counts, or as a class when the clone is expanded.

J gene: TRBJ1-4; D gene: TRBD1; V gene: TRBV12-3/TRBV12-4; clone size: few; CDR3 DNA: TGTGCCAGCAGTTTTGGTCAGGGGGGTGAAAAACTGTTTTTT; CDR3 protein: CASSFGQGGEKLFF
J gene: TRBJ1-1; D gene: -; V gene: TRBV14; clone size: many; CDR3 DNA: TGTGCCAGCAGCCAAGTGAGGGTGATGAACACTGAAGCTTTCTTT; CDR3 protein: CASSQVRVMNTEAFF
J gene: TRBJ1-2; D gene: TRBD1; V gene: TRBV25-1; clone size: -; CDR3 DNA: TGTGCCAGCAGTGGAGCACGACAGGGGGGCTATGGCTACACCTTC; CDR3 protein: CASSGARQGGYGYTF
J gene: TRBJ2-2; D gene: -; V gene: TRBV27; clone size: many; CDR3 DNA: TGTGCCAGCAGTTTATCGTCAGGCTTGATAAACGGGGAGCTGTTTTTT; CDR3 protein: CASSLSSGLINGELFF
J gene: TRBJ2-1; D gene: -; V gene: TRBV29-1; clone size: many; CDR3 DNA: TGCAGCGTTGAAAGGGGTGAGCAGTTCTTC; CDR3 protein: CSVERGEQFF
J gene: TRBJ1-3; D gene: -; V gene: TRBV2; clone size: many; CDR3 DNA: TGTGCCAGCAGACAGTCCTCTGGAAACACCATATATTTT; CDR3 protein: CASRQSSGNTIYF
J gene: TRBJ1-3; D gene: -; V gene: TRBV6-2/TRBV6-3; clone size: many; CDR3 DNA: TGTGCCAGCAGTTACGGGGGATCGACAGGTGGAAACACCATATATTTT; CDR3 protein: CASSYGGSTGGNTIYF
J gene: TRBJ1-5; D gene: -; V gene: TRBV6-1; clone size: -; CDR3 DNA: TGTGCCAGCAGTGCCGGGAACAGGGTCAGACAGCCCCAGCATTTT; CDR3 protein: CASSAGNRVRQPQHF
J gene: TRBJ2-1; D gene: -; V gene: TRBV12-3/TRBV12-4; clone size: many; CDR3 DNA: TGTGCCAGCAGTTTAGGGGCGGGAAGCTCCTACAATGAGCAGTTCTTC; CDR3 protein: CASSLGAGSSYNEQFF
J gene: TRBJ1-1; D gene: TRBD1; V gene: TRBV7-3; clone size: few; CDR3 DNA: TGTGCCAGCAGCCAAAGGACAGGGGAGACTGAAGCTTTCTTT; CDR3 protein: CASSQRTGETEAFF
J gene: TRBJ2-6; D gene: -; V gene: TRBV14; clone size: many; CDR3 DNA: TGTGCCAGCAGCCGCGAGGGGACTGGGGCCAACGTCCTGACTTTC; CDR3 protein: CASSREGTGANVLTF
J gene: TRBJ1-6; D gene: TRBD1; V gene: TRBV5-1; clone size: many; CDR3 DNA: TGCGCCAGCAGCTTGTTGCGAACAGGGGGACAGGAATCTTCACCCCTCCACTTT; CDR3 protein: CASSLLRTGGQESSPLHF
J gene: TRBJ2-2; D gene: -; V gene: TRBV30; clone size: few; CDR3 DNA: TGTGCCTGGGGGACCTTGGCGGGGAACACCGGGGAGCTGTTTTTT; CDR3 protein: CAWGTLAGNTGELFF
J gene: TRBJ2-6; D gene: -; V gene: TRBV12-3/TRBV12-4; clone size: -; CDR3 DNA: TGTGCCAGCACCACCTCTGGGGCCAACGTCCTGACTTTC; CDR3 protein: CASTTSGANVLTF
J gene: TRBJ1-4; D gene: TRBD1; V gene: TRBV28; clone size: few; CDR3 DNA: TGTGCCAGCAGCCCCGGGGACAGAAATGAAAAACTGTTTTTT; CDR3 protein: CASSPGDRNEKLFF
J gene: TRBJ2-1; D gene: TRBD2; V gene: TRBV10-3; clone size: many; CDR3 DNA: TGTGCCATCAATGGTCGGAGCAGCGGGGGTCCCAGTGAGCAGTTCTTC; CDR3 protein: CAINGRSSGGPSEQFF
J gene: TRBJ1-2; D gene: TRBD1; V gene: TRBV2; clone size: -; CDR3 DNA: TGTGCCATCACAGGGGGCGCTGGCTACACCTTC; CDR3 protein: CAITGGAGYTF
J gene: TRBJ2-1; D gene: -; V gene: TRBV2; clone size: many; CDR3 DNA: TGTGCCAGCATATATGGGGGCGGGGCCTACAATGAGCAGTTCTTC; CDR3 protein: CASIYGGGAYNEQFF
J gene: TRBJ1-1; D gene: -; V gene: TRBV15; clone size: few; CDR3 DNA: TGTGCCACCAGCAGACCCCGGGGAGCGGGCACTGAAGCTTTCTTT; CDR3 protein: CATSRPRGAGTEAFF
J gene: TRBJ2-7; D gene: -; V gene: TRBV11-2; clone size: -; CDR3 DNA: TGTGCCAGCAGCAGTAATGTCGTGGGCGACGAGCAGTACTTC; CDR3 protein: CASSSNVVGDEQYF
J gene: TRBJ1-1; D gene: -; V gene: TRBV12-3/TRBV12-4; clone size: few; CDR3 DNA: TGTGCCAGCAGGGACGAGACTAACACTGAAGCTTTCTTT; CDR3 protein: CASRDETNTEAFF
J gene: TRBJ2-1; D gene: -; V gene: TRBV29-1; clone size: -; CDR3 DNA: TGCAGCGTGACCTACAATGAGCAGTTCTTC; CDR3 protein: CSVTYNEQFF
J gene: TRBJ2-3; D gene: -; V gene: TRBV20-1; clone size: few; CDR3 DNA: TGCAGTGCCGGAGTACGACAGGCGAGCACAGATACGCAGTATTTT; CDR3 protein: CSAGVRQASTDTQYF
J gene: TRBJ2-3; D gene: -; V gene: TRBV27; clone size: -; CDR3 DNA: TGTGCCAGCAGTCCCGTCGGGACATACAGCACAGATACGCAGTATTTT; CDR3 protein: CASSPVGTYSTDTQYF
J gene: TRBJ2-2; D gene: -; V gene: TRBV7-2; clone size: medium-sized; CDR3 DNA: TGTGCCAGCAGTGAGTTCACCGGGGAGCTGTTTTTT; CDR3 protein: CASSEFTGELFF
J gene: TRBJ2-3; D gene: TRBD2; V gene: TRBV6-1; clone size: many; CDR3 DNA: TGTGCCAGCAGTGAAGCAAGGCTAGCGGGGAAAGATACGCAGTATTTT; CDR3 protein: CASSEARLAGKDTQYF
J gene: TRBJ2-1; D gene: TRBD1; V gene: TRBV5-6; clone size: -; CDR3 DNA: TGTGCCAGCGAGGGGGCACAAGAGCAGTTCTTC; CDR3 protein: CASEGAQEQFF
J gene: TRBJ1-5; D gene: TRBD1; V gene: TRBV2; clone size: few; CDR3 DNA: TGTGCCAGCAGTTCAGGGGGACAGGGGAATCAGCCCCAGCATTTT; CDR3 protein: CASSSGGQGNQPQHF
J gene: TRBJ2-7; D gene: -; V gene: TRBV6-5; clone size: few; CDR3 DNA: TGTGCCAGCAGTCAAAGGGACAACGACTACGAGCAGTACTTC; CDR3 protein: CASSQRDNDYEQYF
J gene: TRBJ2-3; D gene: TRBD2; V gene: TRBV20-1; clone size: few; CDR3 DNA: TGCAGTGCCTCGACTAGCGGGGGGCCCTATAGCACAGATACGCAGTATTTT; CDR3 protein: CSASTSGGPYSTDTQYF
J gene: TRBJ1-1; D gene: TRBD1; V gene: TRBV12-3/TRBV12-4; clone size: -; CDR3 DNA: TGTGCCAGCAGATTAATCCGGACAGGGAGGAGAACTGAAGCTTTCTTT; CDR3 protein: CASRLIRTGRRTEAFF
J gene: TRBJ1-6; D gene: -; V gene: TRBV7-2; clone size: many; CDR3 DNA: TGTGCCAGCAGCTTAGAGCAGGCAGTAAATTCACCCCTCCACTTT; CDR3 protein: CASSLEQAVNSPLHF
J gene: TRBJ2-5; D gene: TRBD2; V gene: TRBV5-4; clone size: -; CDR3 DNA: TGTGCCAGCAGCTTCGCCGGAGGACTAGCGGGGGGGAAAGAGACCCAGTACTTC; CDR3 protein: CASSFAGGLAGGKETQYF
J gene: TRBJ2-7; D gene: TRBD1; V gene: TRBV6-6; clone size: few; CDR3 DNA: TGTGCCAGCAGTTCCCCGGACAGGGTAAATGGAATCGAGCAGTACTTC; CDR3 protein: CASSSPDRVNGIEQYF
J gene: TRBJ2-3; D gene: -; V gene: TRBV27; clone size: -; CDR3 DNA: TGTGCCAGCAGTCCACTTTTTGACCGCACAGATACGCAGTATTTT; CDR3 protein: CASSPLFDRTDTQYF
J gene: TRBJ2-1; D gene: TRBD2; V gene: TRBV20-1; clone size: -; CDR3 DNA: TGCAGTGCGGAGAGCGGGAGCAGCTACAATGAGCAGTTCTTC; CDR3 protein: CSAESGSSYNEQFF
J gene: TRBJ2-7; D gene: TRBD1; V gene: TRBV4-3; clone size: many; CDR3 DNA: TGCGCCAGCAGCCAAGAGTTGGGGCTGACAGGGACCGAGCAGTACTTC; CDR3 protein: CASSQELGLTGTEQYF
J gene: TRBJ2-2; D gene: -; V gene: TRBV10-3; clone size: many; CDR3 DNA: TGTGCCACCACTGCAGGTTCTGGGGAGCTGTTTTTT; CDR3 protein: CATTAGSGELFF
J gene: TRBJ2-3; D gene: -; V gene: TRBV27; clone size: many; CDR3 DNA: TGTGCCAGCACCGCAACGGGGGAGGATACGCAGTATTTT; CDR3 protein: CASTATGEDTQYF
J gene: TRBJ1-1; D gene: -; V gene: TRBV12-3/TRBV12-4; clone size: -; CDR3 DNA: TGTGCCAGCAGCTTACAAAAAGGCGCTTTCTTT; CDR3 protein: CASSLQKGAFF
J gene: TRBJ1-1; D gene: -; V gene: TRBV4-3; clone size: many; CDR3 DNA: TGCGCCAGCAGCCAAGTTCCCGGCATGAACACTGAAGCTTTCTTT; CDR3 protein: CASSQVPGMNTEAFF
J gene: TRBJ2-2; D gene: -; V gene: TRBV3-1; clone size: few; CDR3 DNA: TGTGCCAGCAGCCAAGGACTTGGAACCGGGGAGCTGTTTTTT; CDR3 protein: CASSQGLGTGELFF
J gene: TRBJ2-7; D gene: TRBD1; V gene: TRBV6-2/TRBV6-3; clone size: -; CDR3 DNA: TGTGCCAGCTTCCCCGCCGGGACAGGGATCTACGAGCAGTACTTC; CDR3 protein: CASFPAGTGIYEQYF
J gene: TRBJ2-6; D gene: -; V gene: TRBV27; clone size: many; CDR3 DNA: TGTGCCAGCAGTTTACTGGAAGGAGCTGGGGCCAACGTCCTGACTTTC; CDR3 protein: CASSLLEGAGANVLTF
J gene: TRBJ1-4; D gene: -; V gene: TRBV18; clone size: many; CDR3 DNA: TGTGCCAGCTCACCAGGAATCGGGAAGAATGAAAAACTGTTTTTT; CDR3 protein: CASSPGIGKNEKLFF
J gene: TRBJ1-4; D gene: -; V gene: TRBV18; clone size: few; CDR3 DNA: TGTGCCAGCTCACCGGGCTTTGAAAAACTGTTTTTT; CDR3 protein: CASSPGFEKLFF
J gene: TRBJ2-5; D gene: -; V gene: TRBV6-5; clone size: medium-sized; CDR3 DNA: TGTGCCAGCAGTTACGGTCTAGCCCAGTACTTC; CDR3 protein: CASSYGLAQYF
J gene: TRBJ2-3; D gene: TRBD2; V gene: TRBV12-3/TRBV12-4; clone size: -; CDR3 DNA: TGTGCCAGCAGTTTATCCTCCCGGACTAGCGGGAGAAGAGATACGCAGTATTTT; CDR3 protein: CASSLSSRTSGRRDTQYF
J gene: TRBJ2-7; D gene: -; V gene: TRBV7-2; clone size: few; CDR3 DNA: TGTGCCAGCAGCTTAAATTCGCCTCATTACGAGCAGTACTTC; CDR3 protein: CASSLNSPHYEQYF